One and the same sample provided the 11 T cell receptor beta chains below, sequenced in a study of T cell responses to AZD1222 COVID-19 vaccine. TCRdb keeps only in-frame clones here, not all; method: immunoSEQ multiplex PCR. The sample gives around 180,000 clones, about 87% of which show up once; 2.5% to 3% is in the top ten. Sequencing was performed on peripheral blood, taken on day 0 of MenACWY control vaccination. Source of these receptors: an adult in good health.

CDR3 coding DNA: TGTGCCAGCAGCCTGGAACCCTACGAGCAGTACTTC. Its protein product is CASSLEPYEQYF. The chain is built from TRBV11-2 and TRBJ2-7, with D unresolved. CDR1 and CDR2 from the germline V gene are SGHAT and FQNNGV. The germline V and J ends were trimmed by 5 bases and 2 bases, with 7 bases remaining between them. There are 12 residues in the CDR3. Combining the CDR3 with reference TRBV11-2 and TRBJ2-7 gives the whole variable domain EAGVAQSPRYKIIEKRQSVAFWCNPISGHATLYWYQQILGQGPKLLIQFQNNGVVDDSQLPKDRFSAERLKGVDSTLKIQPAKLEDSAVYLCASSLEPYEQYFGPGTRLTVT.

This chain links TRBV19 with TRBJ2-5; 10 nucleotides agree with TRBD1. V shed 0 bases, J shed 5 bases, and the junction held 3 bases outside the gene matches. Germline V gene sequence: CDR1 LNHDA, CDR2 SQIVND (reference sequence). The CDR3 has 15 residues. The CDR3 sequence: CASSIDGTGDETQYF. The CDR3 DNA follows: TGTGCCAGTAGTATAGACGGGACAGGGGATGAGACCCAGTACTTC.

This chain uses TRBV6-1 with TRBJ1-6; D might be TRBD1 (6 bases). CDR3 length: 15 amino acids. V lost 3 bases, J lost 7 bases, and 13 bases lay in between. The germline gives CDR1 MNHNS, CDR2 SASEGT. The CDR3 sequence is CASSESRGGNSPLHF. CDR3 sequence (DNA): TGTGCCAGCAGTGAGTCCAGGGGAGGCAATTCACCCCTCCACTTT.

The chain couples TRBV24-1 to TRBJ1-2; tentative D call: TRBD1 (6 bases). The CDR3 is 12 residues long. V was pared by 5 bases and J by 12 bases, with 15 bases between. Germline CDR1 and CDR2: KGHDR and SFDVKD. This chain's CDR3 is CATSVTGITHTF. The CDR3 DNA reads TGTGCCACCAGTGTCACAGGGATCACTCACACCTTC.

The rearrangement joins TRBV28 to TRBJ1-4; 8 bases align to TRBD1. The CDR3 runs 13 residues. The germline V gene encodes CDR1 MDHEN and CDR2 SYDVKM. Trimming took 6 bases from V and 6 from J; bases not matched to a gene: 3. Here the CDR3 DNA reads TGTGCCAGCAGGCCAGGGGGCGATGAAAAACTGTTTTTT. It codes for CASRPGGDEKLFF.

The rearrangement uses TRBV14 and TRBJ1-5; D might be TRBD1 (5 bases). CDR1 SGHDN and CDR2 FVKESK come from the germline V gene. V lost 2 bases to trimming and J lost 7 bases, with 33 bases between them. CDR3 length: 21 residues. The DNA for the CDR3 is TGTGCCAGCAGCCAACAGGGAGTCCCTGTCAAGTCTCCCCGTTTTTGCCAGCCCCAGCATTTT. It codes for CASSQQGVPVKSPRFCQPQHF.

This rearrangement joins TRBV29-1 to TRBJ1-1; 10 bases agree with TRBD1. Germline trimming cut 6 bases from V and 7 bases from J; bases unmatched to any gene: 8. CDR3 length: 13 residues. Looked up from germline, CDR1 is SQVTM and CDR2 is ANQGSEA. The CDR3 region is CSVKGQGLFEAFF. For the CDR3, the DNA is TGCAGCGTGAAGGGACAGGGGTTATTTGAAGCTTTCTTT.

The chain carries TRBV3-1 (or the pseudogene TRBV3-2) and TRBJ2-7; TRBD2 matches at 9 bases. V lost 0 bases to trimming and J lost 4 bases; unmatched junction nucleotides: 4. CDR3 length: 15 residues. The germline V gene encodes CDR1 LGHDT and CDR2 YNNKEL (reference sequence). The CDR3 nucleotides read TGTGCCAGCAGCCAAGATCCGCGGGGGGGTTACGAGCAGTACTTC. This gives the protein CASSQDPRGGYEQYF.

This chain uses TRBV19 with TRBJ1-1; 9 bases are shared with TRBD1. Germline V gives CDR1 LNHDA, CDR2 SQIVND (reference sequence). The length of the CDR3 is 15 residues. The V gene end was trimmed by 5 bases and the J gene end by 5 bases; junction bases not matched to a gene: 9. CDR3 sequence reads: CASSSHRGRATEAFF. CDR3 nucleotides: TGTGCCAGTAGTTCCCACAGGGGGCGAGCAACTGAAGCTTTCTTT.

V and J are TRBV7-2 and TRBJ2-1; perhaps TRBD1 as D (6 bases). This CDR3 comprises 15 residues. Germline V gene data show CDR1 as SGHTA and CDR2 as FQGNSA. Trimming left V 2 bases short and J 5 bases short, with 13 bases between. The CDR3 DNA reads as TGTGCCAGCAGCTTACGCAGGGGAACCCACAATGAGCAGTTCTTC. Amino acids: CASSLRRGTHNEQFF.

The gene calls are TRBV3-1 (or the pseudogene TRBV3-2) and TRBJ2-3, with TRBD2 matching 8 bases. Germline values: CDR1 LGHDT, CDR2 YNNKEL (reference sequence). This CDR3 has 14 amino acids. After removal of 6 bases from V and 7 bases from J, the junction contained 9 bases not matched to a gene. CDR3: CASRQSGLGNTQYF. CDR3 bases: TGTGCCAGCAGGCAGTCGGGACTAGGTAATACGCAGTATTTT.